The present entry profiles one TCR beta chain with its context. Here immunoSEQ multiplex PCR was the method, and the copy in TCRdb shows in-frame clones only, minus some. The sample records 220,000 or so clones, 90% being singletons. Germline values: CDR1 SQVTM, CDR2 ANQGSEA. V was pared by 1 base and J by 7 bases, with 13 bases between. The CDR3 consists of 13 residues. The study recruited people aged about 18 to 89 years across 24 US areas. The sample belongs to a study of blood T cell repertoires in COVID-19. In the study overall: Specimens from acute and convalescent COVID-19 originated in the United States, Italy and Spain. T cells, B-cell-depleted T cells, or PBMCs supplied cDNA or gDNA.

The chain combines TRBV29-1 with TRBJ1-1; D gene uncertain. This TCR came from a man aged 25-40 years who had been exposed to COVID-19. The sample taken for sequencing was PBMCs or T cells enriched from blood (not recorded which). DNA of the CDR3: TGCAGCGTTGAAGCCGTCCCTTACAGTGAAGCTTTCTTT. This codes for CSVEAVPYSEAFF. The full variable domain, completed using reference TRBV29-1 and TRBJ1-1, is SAVISQKPSRDICQRGTSLTIQCQVDSQVTMMFWYRQQPGQSLTLIATANQGSEATYESGFVIDKFPISRPNLTFSTLTVSNMSPEDSSIYLCSVEAVPYSEAFFGQGTRLTVV.